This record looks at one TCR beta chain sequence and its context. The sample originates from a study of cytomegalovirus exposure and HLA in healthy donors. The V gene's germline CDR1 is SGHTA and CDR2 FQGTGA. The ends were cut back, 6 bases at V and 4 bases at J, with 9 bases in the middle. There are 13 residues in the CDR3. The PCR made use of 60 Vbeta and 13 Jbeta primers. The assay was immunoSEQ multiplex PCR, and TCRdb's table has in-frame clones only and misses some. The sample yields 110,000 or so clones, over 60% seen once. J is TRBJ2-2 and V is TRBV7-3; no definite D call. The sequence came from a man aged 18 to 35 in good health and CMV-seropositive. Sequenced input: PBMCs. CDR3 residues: CASREIGTGELFF. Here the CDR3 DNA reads TGTGCCAGCAGGGAGATAGGCACCGGGGAGCTGTTTTTT.